This T cell receptor beta chain was documented in a study of CD8 T cells in Susac syndrome. The CDR3 covers 11 residues. The V end was cut by 3 bases, the J end by 9 bases, with 5 bases between. Reverse transcription of about 0.45 to 1 ug RNA was carried out with random hexamers. MiXCR, run by TCRdb on the immunoSEQ multiplex PCR reads, gives a single entry per CDR3 protein. The table records 65,000 to 75,000 distinct CDR3 sequences, roughly 94% of them present only once. CD8+ and CD4+ T cells from blood underwent TCR beta sequencing, which was carried out in a high-throughput format. V gene TRBV12-3 or TRBV12-4 combines with J gene TRBJ2-2; no definite D call. This TCR was sampled from a human donor in good health. Sample: CD8+ T cells from PBMCs. The DNA for the CDR3 is TGTGCCAGCAGTTTCGTGAGGGAGCTGTTTTTT. Translation: CASSFVRELFF.